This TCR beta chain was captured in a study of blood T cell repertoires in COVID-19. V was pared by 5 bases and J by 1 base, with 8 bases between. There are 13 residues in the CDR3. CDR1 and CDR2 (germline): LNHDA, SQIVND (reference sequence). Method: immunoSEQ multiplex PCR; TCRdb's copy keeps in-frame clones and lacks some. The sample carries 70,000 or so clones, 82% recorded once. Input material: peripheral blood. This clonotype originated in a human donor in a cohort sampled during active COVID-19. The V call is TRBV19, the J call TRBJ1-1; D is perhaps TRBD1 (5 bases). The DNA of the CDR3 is TGTGCCAGTAGTTGGCAGGGGAACACTGAAGCTTTCTTT. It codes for CASSWQGNTEAFF.